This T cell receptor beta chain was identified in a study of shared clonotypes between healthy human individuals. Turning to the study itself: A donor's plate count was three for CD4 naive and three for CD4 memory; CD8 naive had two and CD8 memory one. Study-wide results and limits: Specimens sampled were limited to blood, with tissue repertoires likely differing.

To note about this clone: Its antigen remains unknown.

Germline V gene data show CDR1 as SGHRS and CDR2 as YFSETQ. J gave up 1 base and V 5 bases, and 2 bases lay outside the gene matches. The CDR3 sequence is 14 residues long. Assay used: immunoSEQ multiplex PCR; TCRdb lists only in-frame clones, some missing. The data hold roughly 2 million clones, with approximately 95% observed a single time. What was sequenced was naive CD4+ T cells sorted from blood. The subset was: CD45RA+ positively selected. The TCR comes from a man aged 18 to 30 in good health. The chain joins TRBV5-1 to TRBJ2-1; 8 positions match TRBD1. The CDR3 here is CASRQGESYNEQFF. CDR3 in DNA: TGCGCCAGCAGACAGGGGGAGTCCTACAATGAGCAGTTCTTC.